Sequencing of this TCR beta chain was carried out in a study of T-cell memory formation after mild COVID-19. Comment on this clonotype: The antigen remains undetermined.

The length of the CDR3 is 14 residues. The germline CDR1 and CDR2 sequences are MNHNS and SASEGT. Trimming removed 6 bases from V and 3 bases from J, with 15 bases in between. Researchers used 5'RACE with constant-segment primers to make TCR alpha and TCR beta cDNA libraries that carry sample barcodes and UMIs. TCRdb re-analysed the 5' RACE reads in MiXCR, keeping a single row per CDR3 protein. In the table there are 540,000 or so distinct CDR3 sequences, roughly 20% of which are singletons. Regarding the study as a whole: Clones from the second wave (peaking day 37) had unconfirmed SARS-CoV-2 specificity.

V is TRBV6-1 and J is TRBJ2-7, with D unresolved. The sequence was obtained from an adult woman who had mild COVID-19 (a few samples of this study predate the infection). Cell type and time point are not known. Sequencing was performed on PBMCs or a T cell subset sorted from them (not recorded which). CDR3 coding DNA: TGTGCCAGCAGAAAGGGCATTCCTCTCTACGAGCAGTACTTC. Amino acid sequence: CASRKGIPLYEQYF.